A selection of T cell receptor beta chains follows, all from one sample in a study of Ad26.COV2.S vaccination and SARS-CoV-2 variants. Clones were read by immunoSEQ multiplex PCR, and TCRdb kept only the in-frame ones, dropping some. Of nearly 400,000 clones listed, 89% were seen once; the top ten hold around 1.8%. Source: peripheral blood, taken in a trial of Ad26.COV2.S vaccine versus placebo. All receptors come from a person aged 18-60 years who received the Ad26.COV2.S COVID-19 vaccine or a placebo. The CDR3 runs from the conserved cysteine through the conserved F or W. The D gene is left open where the match is weak. Clone sizes are given selectively: once, few, many, or a class where the clone is expanded.

>few|.|TRBJ2-7|TRBV5-4
TGTGCCAGCAGTATGGACCCGGGAAGCGAGCAGTACTTC
CASSMDPGSEQYF
>.|TRBD1|TRBJ1-2|TRBV6-5
TGTGCCAGCGGCGGGACAGGGGGCCGTGGCTACACCTTC
CASGGTGGRGYTF
>.|.|TRBJ1-1|TRBV6-5
TGTGCCAGCAGTTACAGGGTGGGGGATATGAACACTGAAGCTTTCTTT
CASSYRVGDMNTEAFF
>.|TRBD1|TRBJ2-1|TRBV11-1
TGTGCCAGCAGCCCGACCAGGACAGGGAGTTACAATGAGCAGTTCTTC
CASSPTRTGSYNEQFF
>.|.|TRBJ2-7|TRBV28
TGTGCCAGCAGGGTCCAGGGGCGGAGCTCCTACGAGCAGTACTTC
CASRVQGRSSYEQYF
>once|TRBD1|TRBJ1-2|TRBV27
TGTGCCAGCAGTCGACGACAGGGGTTGAGCGGATATGGCTACACCTTC
CASSRRQGLSGYGYTF
>.|.|TRBJ1-2|TRBV5-1
TGCGCCAGCAGCTCGGAGGGGGTGGCGAACTATGGCTACACCTTC
CASSSEGVANYGYTF
>.|.|TRBJ2-3|TRBV7-2
TGTGCCAGCAGCTTAGCTCCTCCAGCGGCTGGCACAGATACGCAGTATTTT
CASSLAPPAAGTDTQYF
>.|TRBD2|TRBJ2-2|TRBV3-1/TRBV3-2
TGTGCCAGCAGCGGACGACTAGCGGTCACCGGGGAGCTGTTTTTT
CASSGRLAVTGELFF
>.|.|TRBJ2-1|TRBV7-9
TGTGCCAGCAGCTCAACCCAAAGTAGAGAGCAGTTCTTC
CASSSTQSREQFF
>.|.|TRBJ2-7|TRBV3-1/TRBV3-2
TGTGCCAGCAGCCAAGATGCGCTCTACGAGCAGTACTTC
CASSQDALYEQYF
>.|.|TRBJ2-5|TRBV10-3
TGTGCCATCAGTGATCCGGGGAACGGAGAGACCCAGTACTTC
CAISDPGNGETQYF
>.|.|TRBJ2-3|TRBV12-1
TGTGCCAGCAGCTTTGCGCGCGGACTAGCGGGAGGGGATACGCAGTATTTT
CASSFARGLAGGDTQYF
>.|.|TRBJ2-1|TRBV28
TGTGCCAGCAGTTTCACCGCGGGGCAGTTCTTC
CASSFTAGQFF